The 29 T cell receptor beta chains below were found in one sample sequenced in a study of cytomegalovirus exposure and HLA in healthy donors. In the PCR, 60 Vbeta and 13 Jbeta primers were used. Clones were sequenced by immunoSEQ multiplex PCR, and TCRdb holds only the in-frame ones, with some missing. The data contain approximately 90,000 clones, approximately 76% of them seen just once; the ten biggest clones take up 1.3% to 1.5%. The sample was PBMCs. These receptors all come from a male donor in good health and CMV-seronegative.

This clone was recorded at least ten times. The chain uses TRBV6-5 and TRBJ1-1; TRBD1 agrees at 7 bases. This CDR3 is built from 14 residues. Germline CDR1 and CDR2: MNHEY and SVGAGI. V lost 0 bases to trimming and J lost 6 bases; unmatched junction nucleotides: 4. The CDR3 nucleotides read TGTGCCAGCAGTTACTCGGTCGGGACAGCTGAAGCTTTCTTT. Protein sequence: CASSYSVGTAEAFF.

The rearrangement joins TRBV28 to TRBJ2-7; TRBD1 might be the D (5 bases). Germline CDR1 is MDHEN and CDR2 is SYDVKM. Trimming stripped 0 bases from V and 1 base from J, with 10 bases between. CDR3 length: 15 amino acids. CDR3 sequence (DNA): TGTGCCAGCAGTTTATGGGCAGGGCCTTCCTACGAGCAGTACTTC. Residues: CASSLWAGPSYEQYF.

The chain joins TRBV2 to TRBJ2-4; 10 bases are shared with TRBD1. Germline V gene lookup returns CDR1 SNHLY and CDR2 FYNNEI. The CDR3 has 14 amino acids. V shed 5 bases, J shed 12 bases, and the junction held 10 bases outside the gene matches. CDR3 region: CASSTTGGWDSQYF. For the CDR3, the DNA is TGTGCCAGCAGTACGACAGGGGGCTGGGACAGTCAGTACTTC.

J is TRBJ2-3 and V is TRBV28, with 15 bases matching TRBD2. With 6 bases clipped from V and 7 bases from J, the junction kept 14 bases outside the gene matches. This CDR3 is built from 18 residues. Per the germline V gene, CDR1 is MDHEN and CDR2 is SYDVKM. Written as DNA, the CDR3 is TGTGCCAGCAGCCTTACTTTAGGACTAGCGGGGGGGAAGAATACGCAGTATTTT. The encoded protein is CASSLTLGLAGGKNTQYF.

This chain connects TRBV10-3 to TRBJ1-4; possible D gene TRBD1, 5 bases. CDR1 is ENHRY and CDR2 is SYGVKD in the germline V gene. The CDR3 covers 13 residues. Trimming stripped 2 bases from V and 8 bases from J, with 9 bases between. CDR3 coding DNA: TGTGCCATCAGTGAGCCCAACAGGGAAAAACTGTTTTTT. Its protein is CAISEPNREKLFF.

The rearrangement joins TRBV28 to TRBJ1-5, with a weak D call TRBD1 (6 bases). V was pared by 4 bases and J by 7 bases, with 17 bases between. This CDR3 region has 15 residues. Per germline, CDR1 MDHEN and CDR2 SYDVKM. The CDR3 DNA reads as TGTGCCAGCAGTTCCTACGGGGGGGGCGGGCAGCCCCAGCATTTT. Residues: CASSSYGGGGQPQHF. Filled out from reference TRBV28 and TRBJ1-5, the complete variable domain reads DVKVTQSSRYLVKRTGEKVFLECVQDMDHENMFWYRQDPGLGLRLIYFSYDVKMKEKGDIPEGYSVSREKKERFSLILESASTNQTSMYLCASSSYGGGGQPQHFGDGTRLSIL.

The chain links TRBV30 to TRBJ2-5, with TRBD1 identical over 7 bases. V dropped 5 bases and J dropped 0; count of bases not matched to a gene: 9. Germline V gene lookup returns CDR1 GTSNPN and CDR2 SVGIG (reference sequence). The CDR3 is 15 amino acids. CDR3 sequence reads: CAWENGQANQETQYF. CDR3 nucleotides: TGTGCCTGGGAAAATGGACAGGCTAACCAAGAGACCCAGTACTTC.

This chain links TRBV5-1 with TRBJ2-3; 8 bases are a match to TRBD2. Trimming at V came to 6 bases and at J to 4 bases, leaving 10 bases not matched to a gene. Germline CDR1 SGHRS, CDR2 YFSETQ. The CDR3 length is 15 residues. The CDR3 spells CASTPGGAGSDTQYF. The CDR3 DNA is TGCGCCAGCACCCCGGGAGGGGCGGGGTCAGATACGCAGTATTTT.

CDR3 sequence: CSASGGRPQHF. CDR3 bases: TGCAGTGCTAGCGGCGGAAGGCCCCAGCATTTT. The rearrangement uses TRBV20-1 and TRBJ1-5; no definite D call. CDR1 is DFQATT, CDR2 SNEGSKA, per germline (reference sequence). This CDR3 has 11 amino acids. Trimming removed 3 bases from V and 9 bases from J, with 9 bases in between.

Details on this clone: One junction end disagrees with the germline gene, perhaps due to a read error. The V gene is TRBV27, the J gene TRBJ2-3; the D is unclear. CDR3 size: 16 residues. In germline, CDR1 is MNHEY, CDR2 SMNVEV (reference sequence). The CDR3 DNA reads as TGTGCCAGCAGTCTATCCCGATTAGCCAACAAAGATACGCAGTATTTT. Translation: CASSLSRLANKDTQYF.

Here the CDR3 DNA reads TGTGCCAGCAGCCGAGGAGGCTATGGCTACACCTTC. It encodes CASSRGGYGYTF. V and J are TRBV7-6 and TRBJ1-2; the D is unclear. V shed 5 bases and J shed 4 bases, with 8 bases lying between them. The CDR3 has 12 residues. CDR1 SGHVS and CDR2 FNYEAQ come from the germline V gene.

This sequence joins TRBV6-5 and TRBJ1-2; D may be TRBD1 (6 bases). Germline V gives CDR1 MNHEY, CDR2 SVGAGI. Trimming removed 0 bases from V and 5 bases from J, with 10 bases in between. This CDR3 has 14 residues. DNA of the CDR3: TGTGCCAGCAGTTACTCGGGGGCAGGGTATGGCTACACCTTC. Translating gives CASSYSGAGYGYTF.

V gene TRBV9 combines with J gene TRBJ2-2; 8 nucleotides match TRBD1. CDR3 length equals 16 residues. The germline V gene encodes CDR1 SGDLS and CDR2 YYNGEE. V lost 2 bases and J lost 7; bases outside the gene matches: 10. The CDR3 nucleotides read TGTGCCAGCAGCGTTGTGGGAGGAACAGGGGGCGGGGAGCTGTTTTTT. Translating gives CASSVVGGTGGGELFF.

The chain links TRBV29-1 to TRBJ2-3, with 14 bases matching TRBD2. Germline V gives CDR1 SQVTM, CDR2 ANQGSEA. The V segment lost 6 bases and the J segment 0 bases; nucleotides outside the gene matches: 5. The CDR3 extends over 16 amino acids. The CDR3 coding sequence is TGCAGCGTCCAGGGGACTAGCGGGGGTAGCACAGATACGCAGTATTTT. Residues: CSVQGTSGGSTDTQYF.

The chain joins TRBV6-1 to TRBJ2-7, with D uncertain. Per the germline V gene, CDR1 is MNHNS and CDR2 is SASEGT. The CDR3 is 12 amino acids. V was trimmed by 7 bases and J by 1 base, leaving 8 bases between them. The CDR3 reads CASTTQSYEQYF. The CDR3 region has the DNA TGTGCCAGCACCACACAATCCTACGAGCAGTACTTC.

The chain combines TRBV27 with TRBJ2-5; possible D gene TRBD2, 5 bases. Germline V lookup: CDR1 MNHEY, CDR2 SMNVEV (reference sequence). This CDR3 is 13 amino acids long. The V gene lost 9 bases and the J gene lost 5 bases, with 16 bases spanning the gap. The DNA of the CDR3 is TGTGCCAGTATGGACGGGAATGGGGAGACCCAGTACTTC. The encoded protein is CASMDGNGETQYF.

The rearrangement uses TRBV5-6 and TRBJ1-1, with D tentatively TRBD1 (6 bases). CDR3 length: 15 amino acids. The germline V and J ends were trimmed by 4 bases and 1 base, with 14 bases remaining between them. Germline CDR1 is SGHDT and CDR2 is YYEEEE. The CDR3 loop is CASSLTGKSNTEAFF. DNA for the CDR3: TGTGCCAGCAGCCTAACAGGGAAATCGAACACTGAAGCTTTCTTT.

This sequence joins TRBV4-3 and TRBJ2-6, with 8 bases that match TRBD1. CDR3 size: 21 residues. Germline CDR1 and CDR2: LGHNA and YSLEER. The V segment lost 1 base and the J segment 2 bases; nucleotides outside the gene matches: 16. CDR3 DNA: TGCGCCAGCAGCCAAGTTTTCCGGACAGGGAACCCACGCGCTGGGGCCAACGTCCTGACTTTC. Its protein is CASSQVFRTGNPRAGANVLTF.

The chain carries TRBV6-1 and TRBJ1-5; D is unclear. Per the germline V gene, CDR1 is MNHNS and CDR2 is SASEGT. V was shortened by 5 bases and J by 4 bases, with 12 bases between the two germline ends. This CDR3 region has 14 residues. This CDR3 reads CASSLGGGNQPQHF. The CDR3 DNA follows: TGTGCCAGCAGTCTCGGCGGCGGGAATCAGCCCCAGCATTTT.

This chain connects TRBV11-3 to TRBJ2-3; a weak D match, TRBD2 (6 bases). The V and J ends lost 0 bases and 2 bases respectively, with 15 bases between them. The germline gives CDR1 SGHNT, CDR2 YENEEA. The length of the CDR3 is 17 residues. The CDR3 nucleotides are TGTGCCAGCAGCTTAGATGGGCGGGGATTTTTCACAGATACGCAGTATTTT. Its translation is CASSLDGRGFFTDTQYF. Full variable domain (outside the CDR3, taken from reference TRBV11-3 and TRBJ2-3): EAGVVQSPRYKIIEKKQPVAFWCNPISGHNTLYWYLQNLGQGPELLIRYENEEAVDDSQLPKDRFSAERLKGVDSTLKIQPAELGDSAVYLCASSLDGRGFFTDTQYFGPGTRLTVL.

In its sample, this clone was seen a few times. V is TRBV9 and J is TRBJ1-1; TRBD1 matches 7 bases. J was trimmed by 5 bases and V by 2 bases; bases with no gene match: 3. In germline, CDR1 is SGDLS, CDR2 YYNGEE. The CDR3 length is 13 residues. The CDR3: CASSVETGTEAFF. The DNA for the CDR3 is TGTGCCAGCAGCGTCGAGACAGGGACTGAAGCTTTCTTT.

The J gene is TRBJ1-5, the V gene TRBV28; no definite D call. V gave up 3 bases and J gave up 6 bases, with 12 bases separating them. Germline CDR1 MDHEN, CDR2 SYDVKM. The CDR3 runs to 14 residues. The CDR3 loop reads CASSFGLNSQPQHF. In DNA, the CDR3 is TGTGCCAGCAGTTTTGGGCTAAACAGTCAGCCCCAGCATTTT.

J is TRBJ2-5 and V is TRBV7-8; 8 positions match TRBD1. The CDR3 loop spans 15 amino acids. Germline assignment: CDR1 SGHVS and CDR2 FQNEAQ. V gave up 5 bases and J gave up 5 bases; unmatched junction bases: 10. CDR3 sequence (DNA): TGTGCCAGCAGCCCCAGGGGGCTGGTCGTGGAGACCCAGTACTTC. Its translation: CASSPRGLVVETQYF.

The rearrangement joins TRBV5-1 to TRBJ1-5; tentative D call: TRBD1 (5 bases). CDR1 is SGHRS and CDR2 is YFSETQ in the germline V gene. The CDR3 sequence is 15 residues long. V was cut by 6 bases and J by 0 bases, with 13 bases left in between. CDR3 protein: CASKQGVNSNQPQHF. For the CDR3, the DNA is TGCGCCAGCAAGCAGGGCGTGAATAGCAATCAGCCCCAGCATTTT.

This chain joins TRBV19 and TRBJ1-4; 10 bases fit TRBD1. The CDR3 contains 14 residues. V shed 9 bases, J shed 5 bases, and the junction held 6 bases outside the gene matches. CDR1 LNHDA and CDR2 SQIVND come from the germline V gene (reference sequence). CDR3 nucleotides: TGTGCCAGCAGGACAGGGGGAACAAATGAAAAACTGTTTTTT. This sequence encodes CASRTGGTNEKLFF.

The V and J genes are TRBV4-3 and TRBJ1-1; no firm D call. This CDR3 is 14 amino acids long. V gave up 5 bases and J gave up 4 bases, with 14 bases separating them. Looked up from germline, CDR1 is LGHNA and CDR2 is YSLEER. The CDR3: CASSATRVLTEAFF. CDR3 bases: TGCGCCAGCAGCGCGACCCGGGTTCTCACTGAAGCTTTCTTT.

The chain is built from TRBV28 and TRBJ1-1; 8 nucleotides align to TRBD1. Germline assignment: CDR1 MDHEN and CDR2 SYDVKM. J gave up 1 base and V 1 base, and 5 bases lay outside the gene matches. The CDR3 spans 16 residues. The CDR3 sequence is CASSLFMDRANTEAFF. The CDR3 coding sequence is TGTGCCAGCAGTTTATTCATGGACAGGGCGAACACTGAAGCTTTCTTT. The variable domain in full, with the rest retrieved from reference TRBV28 and TRBJ1-1, is DVKVTQSSRYLVKRTGEKVFLECVQDMDHENMFWYRQDPGLGLRLIYFSYDVKMKEKGDIPEGYSVSREKKERFSLILESASTNQTSMYLCASSLFMDRANTEAFFGQGTRLTVV.

The chain carries TRBV4-1 and TRBJ2-3; D remains unclear. CDR1 is MGHRA, CDR2 YSYEKL, per germline. V lost 2 bases and J 6 bases, leaving 9 bases between the germline ends. The CDR3 loop spans 13 amino acids. The CDR3 sequence: CASSQLKWDTQYF. CDR3 nucleotides: TGCGCCAGCAGCCAACTAAAGTGGGATACGCAGTATTTT.

The rearrangement joins TRBV10-2 to TRBJ1-1, with D perhaps matching TRBD1 (6 bases). Germline CDR1 is WSHSY and CDR2 is SAAADI. The CDR3 covers 16 residues. V was cut by 0 bases and J by 0 bases, with 11 bases left in between. CDR3 amino acids: CASSESWTVLNTEAFF. CDR3 bases: TGCGCCAGCAGTGAGTCCTGGACAGTTCTGAACACTGAAGCTTTCTTT.